The present T cell receptor (beta chain) was sequenced within a study of CD8+ T cells in alopecia areata. About the study: Treated patients swallowed 5 to 10 mg of oral tofacitinib twice daily. People stayed on tofacitinib for 6 to 18 months, then stopped the drug for 6 months.

Regarding the study as a whole: Scalp clonality, along with expanded CD8+ clones among the top 100, was significantly decreased by tofacitinib.

Documented treatment: oral pan-JAK inhibitor, 5-10 mg twice daily. Peripheral blood and lesional scalp punch biopsies were taken from alopecia areata patients. Per the germline V gene, CDR1 is SEHNR and CDR2 is FQNEAQ (reference sequence). There are 15 residues in the CDR3. J was trimmed by 5 bases and V by 5 bases; bases with no gene match: 11. Concerning this clone: Antigen unknown.

Sequencing templates came from extracted RNA that was reverse transcribed into cDNA. Produced via immunoSEQ multiplex PCR; TCRdb's table is partial and in-frame only. The sample lists 150,000 to 200,000 clones, roughly 46% seen once, with over 9% in the top ten. The source was CD8+ T cells sorted from blood, collected around week 54, from a patient treated with tofacitinib. V is TRBV7-9 and J is TRBJ1-2, with 7 nucleotides matching TRBD1. The origin of this receptor is a human donor with alopecia areata. CDR3 DNA sequence: TGTGCCAGCAGCGGCACCGGGACAGACGCTTATGGCTACACCTTC. It yields the protein CASSGTGTDAYGYTF.